This TCR beta chain derives from a study of CD8 T cells in Susac syndrome. Study in general: Of the sequenced Susac syndrome patients, roughly six had active disease and fewer than ten were in remission.

The V end lost 6 bases, the J end lost 0 bases, and 11 bases lay between the germline ends. This CDR3 has 14 amino acids. Per germline, CDR1 MNHNS and CDR2 SASEGT. The study's findings and limits: The CD4+ T cell repertoires in Susac syndrome were not clonally expanded.

RNA was extracted with the RNeasy kit, and a quantity of roughly 0.45 to 1 ug was reverse transcribed using random hexamers. Amplification of TCR beta CDR3 used immunoSEQ multiplex PCR across 54 Vbeta and 13 Jbeta. TCRdb used MiXCR to reprocess the immunoSEQ multiplex PCR reads, holding one entry per CDR3 protein. This sample has 120,000 or so distinct CDR3 sequences, with roughly 95% found just once. Definite or probable Susac syndrome was diagnosed using recently defined diagnostic criteria. This clonotype was picked up one time. Its antigen is not known. The sequenced material came from CD4+ T cells from PBMCs. This sequence originates from a human donor with Susac syndrome. V is TRBV6-1 and J is TRBJ1-2; D uncertain. CDR3 protein: CASRRHGPNYGYTF. The CDR3 coding sequence is TGTGCCAGCAGGAGACATGGGCCTAACTATGGCTACACCTTC.